This record covers a single T cell receptor beta chain. This sample was included in a study of blood T cells in healthy people across ages. Next came a second PCR, run for 7 to 11 cycles, which used a sample-barcoded 5' primer along with a J-beta primer mix. TCRdb called the 5' RACE reads again in MiXCR, with one record for every CDR3 protein. Of over 750,000 distinct CDR3 sequences in the sample, roughly 25% were seen once. The CDR3 runs 15 residues. Deletions cut 5 bases from V and 6 bases from J, with 16 bases between. Germline V gene sequence: CDR1 SGHTA, CDR2 FQGTGA. The data were also submitted as part of a second study, on T cells of mothers and their children. As that report states: Each mother gave over 9 million TCR beta CDR3 reads; each child, approximately 3 million. With unrelated pairs as the comparison, related mother-child pairs had a slightly higher overlap that was not significant.

The sequence was obtained from a boy aged 10-17 years in good health. Sequencing was performed on blood. The J gene is TRBJ2-2, the V gene TRBV7-3, with no clear D. DNA for the CDR3: TGTGCCAGCAGCCTCAATACGGGTGGGGCCGGGGAGCTGTTTTTT. It codes for CASSLNTGGAGELFF.